This T cell receptor (beta chain) derives from a study of radiotherapy plus CTLA-4 blockade in lung cancer. Looking at the study overall: Patients showed objective responses in roughly 18% of cases and disease control in under 35%.

Germline loops: CDR1 LGHNA, CDR2 YSLEER. V was trimmed by 1 base and J by 4 bases, leaving 14 bases between them. The CDR3 is made up of 17 amino acids. In the case of this clone: Antigen: not known.

Profiling relied on immunoSEQ multiplex PCR, and the TCRdb table lists in-frame clones only, not all of them. The top ten hold 16% of the sample, which has tens of thousands of clones, approximately 79% seen once. Study-wide findings and caveats: Alongside interferon-beta, early blood T cell clone dynamics were reportedly the best predictor of response. After treatment with radiotherapy plus ipilimumab, TCR clones that came from the tumor expanded in blood.

This sequence was found in a human donor with non-small cell lung cancer who had a complete response to radiotherapy plus ipilimumab. The chain uses TRBV4-3 and TRBJ2-6; no definite D call. The sample was peripheral blood, taken from a patient treated with radiotherapy plus ipilimumab. CDR3 residues: CASSQVRHQRGANVLTF. The CDR3 region has the DNA TGCGCCAGCAGCCAAGTTAGACATCAACGAGGGGCCAACGTCCTGACTTTC.